The 3 T cell receptor beta chains in this list originate from one sample, sequenced in a study of blood T cell repertoires in COVID-19. The repertoire was sequenced with immunoSEQ multiplex PCR; TCRdb's copy has only in-frame clones and lacks some. The sample includes fewer than 450,000 clones, roughly 88% of them seen just once. The sample consisted of PBMCs or T cells enriched from blood (not recorded which). These receptors all come from a middle-aged woman with acute COVID-19.

This rearrangement joins TRBV4-1 to TRBJ1-3; D remains unclear. Germline loops: CDR1 MGHRA, CDR2 YSYEKL. V was shortened by 3 bases and J by 4 bases, with 7 bases between the two germline ends. The CDR3 consists of 13 residues. CDR3 protein: CASSHLQGNTIYF. The CDR3 DNA follows: TGCGCCAGCAGCCATCTGCAGGGAAACACCATATATTTT.

The V call is TRBV7-9, the J call TRBJ2-1; D call uncertain. The ends were cut back, 1 base at V and 13 bases at J, with 11 bases in the middle. The V gene's germline CDR1 is SEHNR and CDR2 FQNEAQ (reference sequence). The length of the CDR3 is 12 residues. The CDR3 region has the DNA TGTGCCAGCAGCTTAGGCGTCGTCTCACAGTTCTTC. Its translation: CASSLGVVSQFF.

In its sample, this clone was seen once. The chain combines TRBV5-4 with TRBJ2-5, with 7 bases that match TRBD1. V was pared by 5 bases and J by 1 base, with 8 bases of the junction left unmatched. The CDR3 covers 15 residues. Germline CDR1 and CDR2: SGHNT and YYREEE (reference sequence). Written as DNA, the CDR3 is TGTGCCAGCAGTTCCAGGGGGACCACCCAAGAGACCCAGTACTTC. Protein sequence: CASSSRGTTQETQYF.